Listed below are T cell receptor beta chains from one sample, sequenced in a study of yellow fever vaccine responses in identical twins. TCRdb ran MiXCR on the RT-PCR reads and lists one entry per CDR3 protein. The data hold around 20,000 distinct CDR3 sequences, with roughly 60% observed a single time. Sequenced here: T cells from blood (PBMCs), unsorted or a sorted subset (not recorded which), sampled before or after yellow fever vaccination (not recorded which). The receptors shown here come from a woman aged 18-29 years who received the yellow fever vaccine. Each CDR3 is given without its conserved first and last residue.

j_call	v_call	cdr3_aa
TRBJ1-2	TRBV15	ATSPYPGHYGYT
TRBJ2-5	TRBV14	ASSFSETQY
TRBJ1-2	TRBV20-1	SARDRAGYT
TRBJ2-1	TRBV3-1	ASSPEASYNEQF
TRBJ2-5	TRBV18	ASSPPRDRQETQY
TRBJ2-4	TRBV5-6	ASSLGQGQNIQY
TRBJ2-5	TRBV15	ATSRTGLLMETQY
TRBJ2-1	TRBV6-1	ASSRLAGAGGEQF
TRBJ2-3	TRBV11-1	ASSIGLAGSTDTQY
TRBJ1-3	TRBV18	ASSPGVGSGNTIY
TRBJ1-1	TRBV5-1	ASSLQGMNTEAF
TRBJ2-1	TRBV6-4	ASSDLAEYNEQF
TRBJ2-1	TRBV18	ASSPTHFNEQF
TRBJ2-4	TRBV11-2	ASSSGQGNHIQY
TRBJ2-3	TRBV7-9	ASSSLFTDTQY
TRBJ2-2	TRBV5-6	ASSLGVFTGELF
TRBJ2-1	TRBV19	ASSIGLNNEQF
TRBJ2-5	TRBV7-8	ASSPGRKETQY
TRBJ2-2	TRBV21-1	ASSKVSAGSCF
TRBJ1-2	TRBV29-1	SVGHILNYGYT
TRBJ2-2	TRBV11-3	ASSYTGGHTGELF
TRBJ1-5	TRBV12-3/TRBV12-4	ASSLRQGLNQPQH
TRBJ2-7	TRBV28	ASSFLVEQY
TRBJ2-7	TRBV5-1	ASSRGGLEIDEQY
TRBJ2-6	TRBV13	ASSSLGSGANVLT
TRBJ1-2	TRBV29-1	SVEGQGYGYT
TRBJ2-1	TRBV11-2	ASSPGGSNNEQF
TRBJ2-7	TRBV18	ASSPSFSYEQY
TRBJ2-6	TRBV9	ASSFSGANVLT